Given below is one TCR beta chain in context. The antigen is not known. This sample was included in a study of cytomegalovirus exposure and HLA in healthy donors. The PCR made use of 60 Vbeta and 13 Jbeta primers. Here immunoSEQ multiplex PCR was the method, and the copy in TCRdb shows in-frame clones only, minus some. The table shows 250,000 to 350,000 clones, with roughly 90% occurring only once. Study-wide results and caveats: A later analysis appeared to link common viral pathogens to several of the most significant clusters. Researchers reported from a later analysis that most CMV-associated TCR beta chains appeared HLA-restricted.

The sample comprised PBMCs. The receptor comes from a woman aged 18 to 35 in good health and CMV-seronegative.

In DNA, the CDR3 is TGTGCCAGCAGCCAAGATCCCTTGGCGGGCTCCTACAATGAGCAGTTCTTC. Translated, it gives CASSQDPLAGSYNEQFF. The chain uses TRBV4-2 and TRBJ2-1; maybe TRBD2 (5 bases). The CDR3 totals 17 residues. CDR1 is LGHNA, CDR2 YNFKEQ, per germline. Between the trimmed V and J ends, which lost 0 bases and 0 bases, there was a span of 12 bases.